The 14 T cell receptor beta chains below come from one sample, sequenced in a study of PD-1 blockade in classical Hodgkin lymphoma. Time point: newly diagnosed, previously untreated cHL patient sample. Magnetic negative selection purified CD4+ T cells from thawed PBMCs. Libraries were prepared by immunoSEQ multiplex PCR; TCRdb keeps only in-frame clonotypes and omits some of them. Counted here are 20,000 to 25,000 clones, 85% to 95% occurring once; the ten biggest clones make up 0.41%. Sequenced sample: CD4+ T cells from blood. These receptors were taken from a human donor with classical Hodgkin lymphoma.

The chain joins TRBV10-2 to TRBJ2-1; D unresolved. Deletions cut 2 bases from V and 8 bases from J, with 22 bases between. Germline V lookup: CDR1 WSHSY, CDR2 SAAADI. The CDR3 is 17 amino acids. CDR3 in amino acids: CASSERIRLIDAHEQFF. CDR3 DNA sequence: TGCGCCAGCAGTGAGAGAATCCGGTTGATCGACGCCCATGAGCAGTTCTTC.

This chain uses TRBV19 with TRBJ1-5; D not certain. The CDR3 runs 14 residues. V was pared by 6 bases and J by 1 base, with 10 bases between. The germline CDR1 and CDR2 sequences are LNHDA and SQIVND (reference sequence). Here the CDR3 DNA reads TGTGCCAGTAGCACCGCTGGGAGCAATCAGCCCCAGCATTTT. It is translated as CASSTAGSNQPQHF.

V gene TRBV6-1 combines with J gene TRBJ1-5; D is unresolved. Per germline, CDR1 MNHNS and CDR2 SASEGT. The V end lost 4 bases, the J end lost 2 bases, and 9 bases lay between the germline ends. This CDR3 is built from 14 residues. The CDR3 DNA reads as TGTGCCAGCAGTGGATGGGGAGGCAATCAGCCCCAGCATTTT. Its protein product is CASSGWGGNQPQHF.

The CDR3 DNA sequence: TGTGCCAGCAAGCAAGACCTCGTAGGTGGCTACACCTTC. Translating it yields CASKQDLVGGYTF. The chain employs TRBV6-1 and TRBJ1-2; no firm D call. Germline CDR1 reads MNHNS; CDR2 reads SASEGT. The CDR3 sequence is 13 residues long. V was pared by 7 bases and J by 7 bases, with 16 bases between.

CDR3 in amino acids: CASSLHPGTVNSYEQYF. CDR3 nucleotides: TGTGCCAGCAGCTTACATCCCGGGACAGTCAACTCCTACGAGCAGTACTTC. The V gene is TRBV13, the J gene TRBJ2-7, with TRBD1 identical over 7 bases. The CDR3 has 17 residues. The junction had 10 bases not matched to a gene; V was cut back by 2 bases and J by 0 bases. Germline V lookup: CDR1 PRHDT, CDR2 FYEKMQ (reference sequence).

This sequence joins TRBV7-8 and TRBJ2-5; unclear D gene. The CDR3 sequence is 12 residues long. V dropped 2 bases and J dropped 0 bases, with 1 base sitting between them. Germline V CDR1 and CDR2: SGHVS, FQNEAQ. The CDR3 is CASSLNQETQYF. The DNA of the CDR3 is TGTGCCAGCAGCTTAAACCAAGAGACCCAGTACTTC.

About this clone: Within the sample, other DNA sequences also encode this same CDR3. This sequence joins TRBV7-2 and TRBJ1-2; a weak D match, TRBD1 (5 bases). The CDR3 contains 15 residues. Germline V gives CDR1 SGHTA, CDR2 FQGNSA. The V and J ends lost 5 bases and 4 bases respectively, with 17 bases between them. Here the CDR3 DNA reads TGTGCCAGCAGCCTGGTGAGCGCCAGGGCCTATGGCTACACCTTC. Its protein is CASSLVSARAYGYTF.

This clone was found a few times. The chain employs TRBV5-1 and TRBJ1-6; possible D gene TRBD1, 5 bases. The CDR3 totals 13 residues. Germline V CDR1 and CDR2: SGHRS, YFSETQ. V was pared by 5 bases and J by 10 bases, with 13 bases between. CDR3 DNA: TGCGCCAGCAGGGGGACTGACTTCTCACCCCTCCACTTT. Its protein is CASRGTDFSPLHF.

The sample holds one count of this clone. The chain joins TRBV5-4 to TRBJ1-1; no firm D call. V lost 4 bases to trimming and J lost 0 bases, with 22 bases between them. Germline values: CDR1 SGHNT, CDR2 YYREEE (reference sequence). This CDR3 contains 18 residues. CDR3 nucleotides: TGTGCCAGCAGCAAGGACGGTAGGGCGACCGGAATGAACACTGAAGCTTTCTTT. Protein product: CASSKDGRATGMNTEAFF.

V and J are TRBV5-6 and TRBJ1-6; D gene ambiguous. V lost 0 bases and J 9 bases, leaving 10 bases between the germline ends. This CDR3 is built from 14 residues. Germline V CDR1 and CDR2: SGHDT, YYEEEE. CDR3 nucleotides: TGTGCCAGCAGCTTGGACCCTTCTAGTTCACCCCTCCACTTT. Protein sequence: CASSLDPSSSPLHF.

CDR3 sequence (DNA): TGTGCCAGCAGCTTCCGGGGATCACAAGAGACCCAGTACTTC. It translates to CASSFRGSQETQYF. The V gene is TRBV7-2, the J gene TRBJ2-5, with TRBD2 as a possible D gene (5 bases). With 3 bases removed from V and 2 bases from J, the gap between germline ends came to 10 bases. The CDR3 is 14 amino acids. CDR1 is SGHTA and CDR2 is FQGNSA in the germline V gene. Full variable domain (remainder filled in from reference TRBV7-2 and TRBJ2-5): GAGVSQSPSNKVTEKGKDVELRCDPISGHTALYWYRQSLGQGLEFLIYFQGNSAPDKSGLPSDRFSAERTGGSVSTLTIQRTQQEDSAVYLCASSFRGSQETQYFGPGTRLLVL.

This clone has a single count. J is TRBJ2-7 and V is TRBV18, with no clear D. This CDR3 is built from 14 residues. V lost 1 base and J 1 base, leaving 8 bases between the germline ends. CDR1 and CDR2 from the germline V gene are KGHSH and LQKENI. CDR3 in amino acids: CASSPLVRSYEQYF. The CDR3 nucleotides read TGTGCCAGCTCACCACTAGTTCGATCCTACGAGCAGTACTTC.

The rearrangement links TRBV6-1 to TRBJ1-2, with D hard to call. This CDR3 has 17 amino acids. V lost 3 bases to trimming and J lost 2 bases, with 19 bases between them. The germline CDR1 and CDR2 sequences are MNHNS and SASEGT. The CDR3 loop is CASSDFRFRPSNYGYTF. In DNA, the CDR3 is TGTGCCAGCAGTGACTTCCGCTTTCGACCCTCAAACTATGGCTACACCTTC.

CDR3 DNA sequence: TGTGCCAGCAGGACTAGCGGGTTCGCGAACACCGGGGAGCTGTTTTTT. It encodes CASRTSGFANTGELFF. The chain recombines TRBV27 with TRBJ2-2; 10 nucleotides line up with TRBD2. Per the germline V gene, CDR1 is MNHEY and CDR2 is SMNVEV (reference sequence). V lost 6 bases and J lost 0; bases outside the gene matches: 4. The CDR3 runs to 16 residues.